Listed here are 6 T cell receptor beta chains from one sample, sequenced in a study of shared clonotypes between healthy human individuals. Repertoires were generated with immunoSEQ multiplex PCR, while TCRdb's copy carries only in-frame clones and drops some. This table has around 690,000 clones, about nine tenths appearing once. Input material: memory CD8+ T cells from PBMCs. Subset noted: CD45RO+ cells pooled with CCR7-negative TemRA cells. All receptors come from a man younger than 30 in good health. Some clones in this sample may be carry-over from other donors' samples.

The J gene is TRBJ2-1, the V gene TRBV9, with 8 positions matching TRBD2. This CDR3 is 16 amino acids long. Germline V gene sequence: CDR1 SGDLS, CDR2 YYNGEE. V dropped 3 bases and J dropped 7; count of bases not matched to a gene: 12. The CDR3 DNA follows: TGTGCCAGCAGCGCGGGGGGACTAGTGATCTCGAATGAGCAGTTCTTC. The encoded protein is CASSAGGLVISNEQFF.

The chain has TRBV27 and TRBJ2-7, with 8 bases lining up with TRBD1. CDR1 and CDR2 (germline): MNHEY, SMNVEV (reference sequence). The ends lost 0 bases at V and 3 bases at J; junction bases unmatched: 4. CDR3 length equals 15 residues. The CDR3 region is CASSLSRQGFYEQYF. Here the CDR3 DNA reads TGTGCCAGCAGTTTATCGAGACAGGGGTTCTACGAGCAGTACTTC.

This sequence joins TRBV19 and TRBJ2-1, with D perhaps TRBD2 (6 bases). V lost 4 bases and J lost 0, with 10 bases in between. Per germline, CDR1 LNHDA and CDR2 SQIVND (reference sequence). The CDR3 length is 15 residues. CDR3: CASSRAGTSYNEQFF. CDR3 coding DNA: TGTGCCAGTAGTAGGGCGGGAACCTCCTACAATGAGCAGTTCTTC.

The chain employs TRBV7-6 and TRBJ1-2, with D unresolved. This CDR3 region has 13 residues. V shed 0 bases and J shed 8 bases, with 10 bases lying between them. Germline V gene data show CDR1 as SGHVS and CDR2 as FNYEAQ. In DNA form, the CDR3 reads TGTGCCAGCAGCTTAGCCCTCTCGGGGGGCTACACCTTC. It encodes CASSLALSGGYTF.

The gene calls are TRBV28 and TRBJ2-7, with 9 bases lining up with TRBD2. This CDR3 is 13 amino acids long. Germline V gene data show CDR1 as MDHEN and CDR2 as SYDVKM. J lost 4 bases, V lost 10 bases, and 8 bases had no gene match. The CDR3 DNA reads as TGTGCCACCATCCTAGCGGGATCGTACGAGCAGTACTTC. Its protein product is CATILAGSYEQYF.

This clone occurred once. The rearrangement joins TRBV28 to TRBJ2-1, with 11 bases that match TRBD2. Germline V gene sequence: CDR1 MDHEN, CDR2 SYDVKM. J gave up 10 bases and V 3 bases, and 8 bases lay outside the gene matches. The CDR3 runs 15 residues. This CDR3 is CASSLVLAGDNEQFF. In DNA form, the CDR3 reads TGTGCCAGCAGTTTGGTACTAGCGGGAGATAACGAGCAGTTCTTC.